What follows are 16 T cell receptor beta chains derived from one specimen sequenced in a study of CD8 T cells in ankylosing spondylitis (dated 2017 in TCRdb). Findings and caveats that apply to the study as a whole: A TCR beta motif of roughly 8 highly homologous amino acid variants appeared characteristic of blood from ankylosing spondylitis patients.

Their antigens remain unidentified. The library was produced with 5' RACE. Sequenced on an Illumina HiSeq 2500. TCRdb took the public reads, trimmed them with fastp at Q25, ran MiXCR for clone calling and kept in-frame beta chains. All rows with the same CDR3 protein become a single entry with the most common DNA and genes. The sample table lists approximately 550,000 distinct CDR3 sequences, about 13% of them with a count of one. Over 6.5% of the sample belongs to the ten largest clones. The material sequenced was blood, either unsorted or a sorted T cell fraction (not recorded which). The receptors originated from a male donor with ankylosing spondylitis.

The chain uses TRBV19 and TRBJ1-1, with a possible D match to TRBD1 (5 bases). Trimming took off 6 bases at V and 8 bases at J, with 16 bases between the two ends. Germline assignment: CDR1 LNHDA and CDR2 SQIVND (reference sequence). The CDR3 runs to 13 residues. The CDR3 sequence is CASSPSGVGEAFF. The CDR3 DNA sequence: TGTGCCAGTAGCCCCTCGGGGGTGGGGGAAGCTTTCTTT.

This clonotype showed up many times. This chain connects TRBV7-2 to TRBJ2-2, with D hard to call. Looked up from germline, CDR1 is SGHTA and CDR2 is FQGNSA. The CDR3 spans 14 residues. With 7 bases removed from V and 8 bases from J, the gap between germline ends came to 17 bases. The CDR3 DNA reads as TGTGCCAGCAAAAGTGGCCCTGCGCTGGGGGAGCTGTTTTTT. It codes for CASKSGPALGELFF.

This clonotype was counted many times. The genes are TRBV5-1 and TRBJ2-1; 11 positions match TRBD2. V shed 4 bases and J 6 bases; nucleotides not matched to a gene: 6. The CDR3 contains 15 residues. Germline assignment: CDR1 SGHRS and CDR2 YFSETQ. CDR3 amino acids: CASSPTSGEGNEQFF. CDR3 DNA sequence: TGCGCCAGCAGCCCGACTAGCGGGGAGGGCAATGAGCAGTTCTTC. The full variable domain, in which reference TRBV5-1 and TRBJ2-1 provide the parts outside the CDR3, is KAGVTQTPRYLIKTRGQQVTLSCSPISGHRSVSWYQQTPGQGLQFLFEYFSETQRNKGNFPGRFSGRQFSNSRSEMNVSTLELGDSALYLCASSPTSGEGNEQFFGPGTRLTVL.

The V gene is TRBV2, the J gene TRBJ1-1; 9 bases map to TRBD1. The CDR3 has 14 amino acids. Germline values: CDR1 SNHLY, CDR2 FYNNEI. The ends lost 6 bases at V and 5 bases at J; junction bases unmatched: 7. The chain's CDR3 is CASRTQGAWTEAFF. For the CDR3, the DNA is TGTGCCAGCAGGACACAGGGGGCGTGGACTGAAGCTTTCTTT.

In regard to this clonotype: Possible read error: a much larger clone is one base away. The chain recombines TRBV25-1 with TRBJ2-3; a weak D match, TRBD1 (5 bases). CDR3 size: 14 residues. CDR1 and CDR2 from the germline V gene are MGHDK and SYGVNS. The CDR3 sequence is CDSSFRARTDTQYF. DNA for the CDR3: TGTGACAGCAGTTTCAGGGCAAGGACAGATACGCAGTATTTT.

The chain joins TRBV11-2 to TRBJ2-2, with 8 bases fitting TRBD2. From germline, CDR1 is SGHAT and CDR2 FQNNGV. The CDR3 loop spans 14 amino acids. The V and J ends lost 7 bases and 3 bases, in that order; junction bases with no gene match: 4. CDR3 coding DNA: TGTGCCAGCACGGGACTAGGGGACACCGGGGAGCTGTTTTTT. It specifies CASTGLGDTGELFF.

Only a few counts were recorded for this clonotype. This sequence joins TRBV12-3 or TRBV12-4 and TRBJ1-5; 9 bases map to TRBD1. Trimming cost V 7 bases and J 4 bases; bases outside gene matches: 2. This CDR3 is 13 amino acids long. The CDR3 nucleotides read TGTGCCAGCACCGACAGGGGGAATCAGCCCCAGCATTTT. This gives the protein CASTDRGNQPQHF.

The rearrangement uses TRBV6-2 or TRBV6-3 and TRBJ2-7; D is possibly TRBD2 (5 bases). Germline-derived CDR1 and CDR2 are MNHEY and SVGEGT. Trimming cost V 4 bases and J 4 bases, with 8 bases left between them. This CDR3 is 12 amino acids long. For the CDR3, the DNA is TGTGCCAGCAGTTCGAGGGAGTACGAGCAGTACGTC. Translating it yields CASSSREYEQYV.

This clonotype was picked up a small number of times. The V gene is TRBV20-1, the J gene TRBJ2-2; TRBD1 or TRBD2 may be the D gene (5 bases each). The length of the CDR3 is 14 residues. Germline CDR1 is DFQATT and CDR2 is SNEGSKA (reference sequence). The V end was cut by 3 bases, the J end by 5 bases, with 13 bases between. CDR3 sequence (DNA): TGCAGTGCTAGTGGCCCAGAGGGGACCGGGGAGCTGTTTTTT. Amino acids: CSASGPEGTGELFF.

This chain joins TRBV30 and TRBJ2-7; D is undetermined. The V gene lost 3 bases and the J gene lost 1 base, with 7 bases spanning the gap. The CDR3 is 12 amino acids. Germline assignment: CDR1 GTSNPN and CDR2 SVGIG (reference sequence). CDR3 DNA sequence: TGTGCCTGGAGAAGGGTGTCCTACGAGCAGTACTTC. It encodes CAWRRVSYEQYF.

This clonotype turned up a few times. The chain couples TRBV29-1 to TRBJ1-2, with D unresolved. The CDR3 extends over 10 amino acids. Trimming stripped 3 bases from V and 8 bases from J, with 7 bases between. Germline V CDR1 and CDR2: SQVTM, ANQGSEA. The CDR3 reads CSVEGGGYTF. The CDR3 DNA reads TGCAGCGTTGAGGGCGGGGGCTACACCTTC.

This clonotype was counted a few times. The chain joins TRBV2 to TRBJ2-1; D unclear. Trimming took 10 bases from V and 5 from J, leaving 9 bases between them. The CDR3 runs 11 residues. Germline assignment: CDR1 SNHLY and CDR2 FYNNEI. The CDR3, as DNA: TGTGCCACCTGGGCGGACAATGAGCAGTTCTTC. As protein: CATWADNEQFF.

A few counts support this clonotype. The V call is TRBV24-1, the J call TRBJ2-1; D not certain. CDR1 and CDR2 (germline): KGHDR, SFDVKD. V lost 6 bases and J 10 bases, leaving 18 bases between the germline ends. The CDR3 spans 14 residues. The CDR3 nucleotides read TGTGCCACCAGTCGTCCCAGCCTAAAAGGAGAGCAGTTCTTC. As protein: CATSRPSLKGEQFF.

The J gene is TRBJ1-1, the V gene TRBV7-2; tentative D call: TRBD1 (6 bases). This CDR3 is 15 amino acids long. Trimming took 4 bases from V and 1 from J, leaving 13 bases between them. Per the germline V gene, CDR1 is SGHTA and CDR2 is FQGNSA. The CDR3 loop reads CASSSRGGGNTEAFF. The DNA for the CDR3 is TGTGCCAGCAGCTCTCGAGGGGGAGGGAACACTGAAGCTTTCTTT.

This clonotype was seen only a few times. V is TRBV20-1 and J is TRBJ2-3, with 11 bases identical to TRBD2. Germline V gene lookup returns CDR1 DFQATT and CDR2 SNEGSKA (reference sequence). The CDR3 totals 15 residues. V trimming: 1 base; J trimming: 3 bases; junction bases outside the gene matches: 3. Written as DNA, the CDR3 is TGCAGTGCTAGAGGATCTAGCGGGAGGACAGATACGCAGTATTTT. Translating it yields CSARGSSGRTDTQYF.

This clonotype has just a few counts. The V call is TRBV5-1, the J call TRBJ2-1; D not resolved. The CDR3 is made up of 14 amino acids. The V gene lost 4 bases and the J gene lost 4 bases, with 12 bases spanning the gap. Per the germline V gene, CDR1 is SGHRS and CDR2 is YFSETQ. The CDR3 spells CASSQRTVYNEQFF. The CDR3 nucleotides read TGCGCCAGCAGCCAGAGGACGGTTTACAATGAGCAGTTCTTC.